These T cell receptor beta chains were read from a single sample in a study of T-cell reconstitution after alpha-beta-depleted transplantation in children. TCRdb independently ran MiXCR on the PCR reads; one entry per CDR3 protein. Of over 300,000 distinct CDR3 sequences in the sample, under 13% were seen once. The starting material was PBMCs from the stem cell graft donor, obtained from the stem cell graft. The receptors stem from a human donor who donated a stem cell graft to a child with acute lymphoblastic leukemia. CDR3s leave out the opening cysteine and the closing phenylalanine or tryptophan.

j_call | v_call | cdr3_aa
TRBJ2-1 | TRBV15 | ATSREREDYNEQF
TRBJ1-1 | TRBV30 | AWSSRGGREAF
TRBJ2-7 | TRBV7-2 | ASSSLPRVYEQY
TRBJ1-6 | TRBV12-3/TRBV12-4 | ASSLRQRNSPLH
TRBJ2-7 | TRBV7-8 | ASSATGDSYEQY
TRBJ2-3 | TRBV5-1 | ASSRRLPQGADTQY
TRBJ2-5 | TRBV20-1 | SAEASGRMETQY
TRBJ1-6 | TRBV12-3/TRBV12-4 | ASSLGGGPSALH
TRBJ1-1 | TRBV5-1 | ASSLIGRRTDRNTEAF
TRBJ2-1 | TRBV4-2 | ASSQETSGGGNEQF
TRBJ2-1 | TRBV4-1 | ASSQELAGGPRNEQF
TRBJ1-2 | TRBV20-1 | SARRTELYGYT
TRBJ2-1 | TRBV20-1 | SADGRATDEQF
TRBJ2-2 | TRBV7-2 | ASSFFLATGELF
TRBJ2-2 | TRBV7-6 | ASRVLKGGANTGELF
TRBJ2-6 | TRBV24-1 | ATSVPTGKGANVLT
TRBJ2-1 | TRBV6-1 | ASSEVPPGLAGDTYNEQF